The clone carrying this T cell receptor (beta chain) has just a few counts. Antigen specificity is unknown. Sequenced material consisted of expressed TCRB transcripts (all of the isolated RNA was reverse transcribed). Sequencing was performed with immunoSEQ multiplex PCR; in TCRdb, only in-frame clones are kept and a portion is missing. The data show about 410,000 clones, with over 11% seen just once and 0.035% to 0.045% held by the top ten. The data belong to a study of beta chain features in type 1 diabetes. A single heparinised draw of about 100 mL on average was taken per donor. V shed 1 base and J shed 4 bases, with 14 bases lying between them. This CDR3 spans 15 amino acids. Study-wide points: Type 1 diabetes patients showed a moderate but significant shortening of TCRB CDR3s in all four CD4+ subsets. The study found fewer insertions and more deletions at VDJ junctions in type 1 diabetes patients.

The TCR was taken from a man aged 25 to 40 in good health. The chain uses TRBV23-1 and TRBJ2-7; D may correspond to TRBD1 or TRBD2 (5 bases each). TRBV23-1 is identified as an open reading frame with a role that is uncertain. Sequencing was done on a sample of naive CD4+ T cells from blood. The CDR3 region is CASSQLRDAGYEQYV. CDR3 DNA sequence: TGCGCCAGCAGTCAATTAAGGGACGCCGGATACGAGCAGTACGTC.